The entry below describes one T cell receptor (beta chain). The record originates from a study of blood T cells in healthy people across ages. The V gene lost 7 bases and the J gene lost 4 bases, with 23 bases spanning the gap. Germline CDR1 is MDHEN and CDR2 is SYDVKM. This CDR3 region has 16 residues. Alongside a J-beta primer mix, a sample-barcoded 5' primer served in a second PCR lasting roughly 7 to 11 cycles. From the 5' RACE reads, TCRdb called clonotypes with MiXCR, one entry per CDR3 protein. The sample includes 1.5 million to 2 million distinct CDR3 sequences, approximately 28% of them seen just once.

This chain links TRBV28 with TRBJ2-7, with D tentatively TRBD2 (6 bases). The sequence came from a woman aged 30 to 39 in good health. Sequenced material: blood. CDR3 DNA sequence: TGTGCCAGCACCTCCCCCAGCGCGGGAAGGAGGTACGAGCAGTACTTC. Its translation: CASTSPSAGRRYEQYF.